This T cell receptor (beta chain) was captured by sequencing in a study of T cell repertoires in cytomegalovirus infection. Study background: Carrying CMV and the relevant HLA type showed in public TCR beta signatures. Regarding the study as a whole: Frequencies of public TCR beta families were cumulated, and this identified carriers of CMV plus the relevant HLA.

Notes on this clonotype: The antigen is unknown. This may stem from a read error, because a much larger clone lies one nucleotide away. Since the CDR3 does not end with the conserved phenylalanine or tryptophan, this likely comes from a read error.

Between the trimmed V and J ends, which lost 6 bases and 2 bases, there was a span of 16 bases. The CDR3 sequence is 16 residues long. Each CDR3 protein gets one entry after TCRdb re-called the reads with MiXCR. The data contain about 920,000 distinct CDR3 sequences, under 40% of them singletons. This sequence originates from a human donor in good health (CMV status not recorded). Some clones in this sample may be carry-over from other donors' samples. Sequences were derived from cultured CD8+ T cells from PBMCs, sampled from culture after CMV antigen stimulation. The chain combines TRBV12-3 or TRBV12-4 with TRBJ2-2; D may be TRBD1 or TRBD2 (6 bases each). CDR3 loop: CASSPAGTSNTGELFS. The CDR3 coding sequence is TGTGCCAGCAGCCCGGCGGGGACAAGCAACACCGGGGAGCTGTTTTCT.